One sample yielded the 27 T cell receptor beta chains listed below, sequenced in a study of blood T cells in healthy people across ages (dated by TCRdb to the mid-2010s). Libraries were prepared through 5' RACE. Sequencing used an Illumina HiSeq 2500. A second PCR of about 6 to 11 cycles was run with a J-beta primer mix and a sample-barcoded 5' primer. TCRdb reprocessed the public reads (quality trimming at Q25 with fastp, clone calling with MiXCR) and kept in-frame beta chains. Identical CDR3 protein sequences are pooled into one entry, listed with their most common genes and DNA. The sample table records around 1,600,000 distinct CDR3 sequences; approximately 43% of these occur just once. The top ten clonotypes cover approximately 4% of the sample. The specimen sequenced was blood. These receptors came from a woman under 30 in good health.

CDR3 sequence: CASSPPSLGNTEQFF. CDR3 sequence (DNA): TGTGCCAGCAGCCCCCCCTCCCTAGGTAATACTGAGCAGTTCTTC. The chain carries TRBV7-2 and TRBJ2-1; D not resolved. The V gene lost 5 bases and the J gene lost 9 bases, with 20 bases spanning the gap. The CDR3 spans 15 residues. Germline CDR1 and CDR2: SGHTA and FQGNSA. Together with reference TRBV7-2 and TRBJ2-1, the CDR3 gives the full variable domain: GAGVSQSPSNKVTEKGKDVELRCDPISGHTALYWYRQSLGQGLEFLIYFQGNSAPDKSGLPSDRFSAERTGGSVSTLTIQRTQQEDSAVYLCASSPPSLGNTEQFFGPGTRLTVL.

J is TRBJ1-5 and V is TRBV5-1; possibly TRBD1 for D (5 bases). This CDR3 comprises 14 residues. Trimming left V 4 bases short and J 3 bases short, with 11 bases between. The germline CDR1 and CDR2 sequences are SGHRS and YFSETQ. The CDR3 sequence: CASSGDGLNQPQHF. The CDR3 bases are TGCGCCAGCAGCGGGGACGGCCTCAATCAGCCCCAGCATTTT.

The rearrangement joins TRBV7-2 to TRBJ2-1; D not certain. The CDR3 length is 12 residues. V was pared by 2 bases and J by 6 bases, with 5 bases between. The germline gives CDR1 SGHTA, CDR2 FQGNSA. DNA for the CDR3: TGTGCCAGCAGCTTAAGAATCAATGAGCAGTTCTTC. Protein sequence: CASSLRINEQFF.

The chain recombines TRBV19 with TRBJ2-7; unclear D gene. This CDR3 spans 12 amino acids. The V end lost 7 bases, the J end lost 3 bases, and 10 bases lay between the germline ends. Germline CDR1 LNHDA, CDR2 SQIVND (reference sequence). The chain's CDR3 is CASTDDGYEQYF. In DNA, the CDR3 is TGTGCCAGTACAGATGACGGCTACGAGCAGTACTTC. Drawing the rest from reference TRBV19 and TRBJ2-7, the complete variable domain is DGGITQSPKYLFRKEGQNVTLSCEQNLNHDAMYWYRQDPGQGLRLIYYSQIVNDFQKGDIAEGYSVSREKKESFPLTVTSAQKNPTAFYLCASTDDGYEQYFGPGTRLTVT.

The chain carries TRBV5-5 and TRBJ2-1; no reliable D call. The CDR3 has 13 amino acids. V lost 4 bases and J 9 bases, leaving 14 bases between the germline ends. The germline CDR1 and CDR2 sequences are SGHKS and YYEKEE (reference sequence). In DNA form, the CDR3 reads TGTGCCAGCAGCCCGTCCCCTCTTCCTGAGCAGTTCTTC. Its protein is CASSPSPLPEQFF.

This clonotype was seen a few times. V is TRBV25-1 and J is TRBJ2-1, with D possibly matching TRBD1 (6 bases). This CDR3 region has 12 residues. Germline CDR1 reads MGHDK; CDR2 reads SYGVNS. The CDR3 is CVSTGLYNEQFF. CDR3 coding DNA: TGTGTAAGCACAGGGTTATACAATGAGCAGTTCTTC.

The chain couples TRBV6-5 to TRBJ1-1; D is possibly TRBD1 (6 bases). Trimming took off 6 bases at V and 3 bases at J, with 11 bases between the two ends. The CDR3 runs to 13 residues. Germline V gene lookup returns CDR1 MNHEY and CDR2 SVGAGI. CDR3 sequence: CASRFYRDTEAFF. The CDR3 DNA reads TGTGCCAGCAGATTTTACAGGGACACTGAAGCTTTCTTT.

The V gene is TRBV4-1, the J gene TRBJ2-7, with 10 bases matching TRBD1. The CDR3 runs 15 residues. V lost 3 bases and J lost 1; bases outside the gene matches: 3. Germline assignment: CDR1 MGHRA and CDR2 YSYEKL. The CDR3 is CASSHGQGGSYEQYF. DNA of the CDR3: TGCGCCAGCAGCCATGGACAGGGGGGTTCCTACGAGCAGTACTTC.

With respect to this clonotype: With a much larger clone just one base away, this may be a read error. J is TRBJ2-7 and V is TRBV29-1; no firm D call. Germline lookup yields CDR1 SQVTM and CDR2 ANQGSEA. The CDR3 loop spans 14 amino acids. Trimming took off 7 bases at V and 1 base at J, with 17 bases between the two ends. Here the CDR3 DNA reads TGCAGCGCTGCTTTCGCAGGCGGTTCCTACGAGCAGTACTTC. This gives the protein CSAAFAGGSYEQYF.

The sample holds a few counts of this clonotype. A clone one base away is much larger, so this may be a read error. This chain links TRBV18 with TRBJ1-2; no reliable D call. This CDR3 has 12 residues. The V end was cut by 8 bases, the J end by 5 bases, with 12 bases between. Germline V gives CDR1 KGHSH, CDR2 LQKENI. The CDR3 spells CASALLGYGYTF. In DNA, the CDR3 is TGTGCCAGCGCACTTCTAGGGTATGGCTACACCTTC. The variable domain in full, completed from reference TRBV18 and TRBJ1-2, reads NAGVMQNPRHLVRRRGQEARLRCSPMKGHSHVYWYRQLPEEGLKFMVYLQKENIIDESGMPKERFSAEFPKEGPSILRIQQVVRGDSAAYFCASALLGYGYTFGSGTRLTVV.

The J gene is TRBJ1-2, the V gene TRBV6-2 or TRBV6-3; no reliable D call. V lost 6 bases and J 5 bases, leaving 16 bases between the germline ends. The germline V gene has CDR1 MNHEY and CDR2 SVGEGT. The CDR3 runs to 14 residues. The DNA for the CDR3 is TGTGCCAGCAGGTTCCCGGGAGCTGGATATGGCTACACCTTC. Amino acid sequence: CASRFPGAGYGYTF.

The chain links TRBV29-1 to TRBJ2-5; 7 nucleotides line up with TRBD1. J lost 5 bases, V lost 2 bases, and 5 bases had no gene match. Germline-derived CDR1 and CDR2 are SQVTM and ANQGSEA. The CDR3 runs to 13 residues. This CDR3 is CSVEKQGRETQYF. The CDR3 DNA reads as TGCAGCGTTGAAAAACAGGGGCGGGAGACCCAGTACTTC.

The chain combines TRBV7-9 with TRBJ1-1; no clear D. The V gene's germline CDR1 is SEHNR and CDR2 FQNEAQ (reference sequence). The CDR3 spans 13 residues. The germline V and J ends were trimmed by 5 bases and 11 bases, with 18 bases remaining between them. In nucleotides, the CDR3 is TGTGCCAGCAGCCCAGGCAGACCTGGTCTCGCTTTCTTT. It is translated as CASSPGRPGLAFF.

The rearrangement links TRBV12-3 or TRBV12-4 to TRBJ1-1, with D maybe TRBD1 (5 bases). The CDR3 is 15 amino acids. V lost 3 bases, J lost 1 base, and 12 bases lay in between. This chain's CDR3 is CASSLDGAGNTEAFF. CDR3 coding DNA: TGTGCCAGCAGTTTGGATGGGGCCGGGAACACTGAAGCTTTCTTT.

V usage is TRBV12-3 or TRBV12-4 and J usage is TRBJ1-1, with D hard to call. This CDR3 has 14 residues. Trimming stripped 6 bases from V and 4 bases from J, with 15 bases between. The DNA for the CDR3 is TGTGCCAGCAGCCGGGATTTAGGATTCACTGAAGCTTTCTTT. Translating it yields CASSRDLGFTEAFF.

The sample holds one count of this clonotype. A much more abundant neighbour one base away suggests this may be a read error. J is TRBJ2-7 and V is TRBV11-2, with D possibly being TRBD1 (5 bases). The CDR3 is made up of 16 amino acids. CDR1 is SGHAT and CDR2 is FQNNGV in the germline V gene. Trimming took 6 bases from V and 7 from J, leaving 25 bases between them. The CDR3 reads CASRNPTARNYNEQYF. For the CDR3, the DNA is TGTGCCAGCAGAAACCCGACAGCCCGAAACTACAATGAGCAGTACTTC.

This chain connects TRBV27 to TRBJ1-1; D is unclear. Looked up from germline, CDR1 is MNHEY and CDR2 is SMNVEV (reference sequence). Between the trimmed V and J ends, which lost 3 bases and 0 bases, there was a span of 11 bases. The CDR3 contains 15 residues. The CDR3 sequence is CASSFAGPMNTEAFF. The CDR3, as DNA: TGTGCCAGCAGTTTCGCAGGACCCATGAACACTGAAGCTTTCTTT.

As to this clonotype: The junction departs from germline at one end; a sequencing error may be responsible. The V gene is TRBV11-1, the J gene TRBJ2-6; TRBD2 matches at 9 bases. CDR1 is SGHAT and CDR2 is FQDESV in the germline V gene (reference sequence). The CDR3 contains 17 residues. The CDR3 DNA sequence: TGTGCCAGCAGCTTCGGGGCTAGCGGGACTGGGGCCAGCGTCCTGACTTTC. Residues: CASSFGASGTGASVLTF.

The chain combines TRBV6-5 with TRBJ2-1; 10 bases map to TRBD2. V dropped 10 bases and J dropped 7; count of bases not matched to a gene: 13. This CDR3 is built from 15 residues. The germline V gene encodes CDR1 MNHEY and CDR2 SVGAGI. In DNA form, the CDR3 reads TGTGCCACCACCGCTAGCGGGAGCGTCGCGAATGAGCAGTTCTTC. The encoded protein is CATTASGSVANEQFF.

This clonotype occurred a few times. This chain uses TRBV12-3 or TRBV12-4 with TRBJ2-1; no reliable D call. The J call may be in error: the DNA end matches TRBJ2-7 better. The CDR3 loop spans 14 amino acids. CDR3 DNA: TGTGCCAGCAGTTTAGCTCGAACTAACAATGAGCAGTACTTC. Residues: CASSLARTNNEQYF.

With regard to this clonotype: A junction end diverges from the germline sequence, so it may reflect a read error. V usage is TRBV7-3 and J usage is TRBJ2-1, with TRBD2 matching 11 bases. The CDR3 has 15 amino acids. Germline V gene lookup returns CDR1 SGHTA and CDR2 FQGTGA. CDR3: CAGSFSGGGYNEQFF. For the CDR3, the DNA is TGTGCCGGCAGCTTTAGCGGGGGGGGCTACAATGAGCAGTTCTTC. Variable domain in full (rest from reference TRBV7-3 and TRBJ2-1): GAGVSQTPSNKVTEKGKYVELRCDPISGHTALYWYRQSLGQGPEFLIYFQGTGAADDSGLPNDRFFAVRPEGSVSTLKIQRTERGDSAVYLCAGSFSGGGYNEQFFGPGTRLTVL.

V is TRBV10-2 and J is TRBJ1-1; D gene unclear. The germline V and J ends were trimmed by 2 bases and 4 bases, with 8 bases remaining between them. CDR1 and CDR2 from the germline V gene are WSHSY and SAAADI. The CDR3 is made up of 13 amino acids. The CDR3 nucleotides read TGCGCCAGCAGTGAGCCGGGGAGCACTGAAGCTTTCTTT. Translation: CASSEPGSTEAFF.

The genes are TRBV18 and TRBJ2-5, with no clear D. From germline, CDR1 is KGHSH and CDR2 LQKENI. V shed 0 bases and J shed 1 base, with 15 bases lying between them. This CDR3 has 17 residues. The DNA for the CDR3 is TGTGCCAGCTCACCACCCATAGACCGGATTTTCCAAGAGACCCAGTACTTC. Encoded protein: CASSPPIDRIFQETQYF.

The J gene is TRBJ2-1, the V gene TRBV29-1; D is unresolved. The CDR3 extends over 10 amino acids. Germline lookup yields CDR1 SQVTM and CDR2 ANQGSEA. Trimming left V 7 bases short and J 10 bases short, with 11 bases between. CDR3 bases: TGCAGCGGCAAGTCGGTAGAGCAGTTCTTC. It yields the protein CSGKSVEQFF.

This chain links TRBV7-2 with TRBJ2-5; possible D gene TRBD2, 7 bases. V lost 6 bases and J lost 6, with 20 bases in between. The CDR3 sequence is 15 residues long. The germline gives CDR1 SGHTA, CDR2 FQGNSA. The CDR3 protein is CASSPPRGGIKTQYF. The DNA of the CDR3 is TGTGCCAGCAGTCCCCCGAGGGGGGGGATTAAGACCCAGTACTTC.

Remarks on this clonotype: One end of the junction is discordant with germline, which a read error may explain. This chain uses TRBV15 with TRBJ1-2, with D tentatively TRBD1 (6 bases). CDR3 length equals 14 residues. The germline gives CDR1 LNHNV, CDR2 YYDKDF (reference sequence). The CDR3 protein is CATSGEQGLGGYTF. The CDR3 DNA follows: TGTGCCACCAGCGGAGAACAGGGTCTTGGTGGCTACACCTTC.

V is TRBV7-9 and J is TRBJ2-2; TRBD2 matches at 7 bases. Germline assignment: CDR1 SEHNR and CDR2 FQNEAQ (reference sequence). This CDR3 is 17 amino acids long. The V and J ends lost 3 bases and 0 bases, in that order; junction bases with no gene match: 7. DNA of the CDR3: TGTGCCAGCAGCTTCGGGAGCGGGGCTTCGAACACCGGGGAGCTGTTTTTT. This encodes CASSFGSGASNTGELFF.